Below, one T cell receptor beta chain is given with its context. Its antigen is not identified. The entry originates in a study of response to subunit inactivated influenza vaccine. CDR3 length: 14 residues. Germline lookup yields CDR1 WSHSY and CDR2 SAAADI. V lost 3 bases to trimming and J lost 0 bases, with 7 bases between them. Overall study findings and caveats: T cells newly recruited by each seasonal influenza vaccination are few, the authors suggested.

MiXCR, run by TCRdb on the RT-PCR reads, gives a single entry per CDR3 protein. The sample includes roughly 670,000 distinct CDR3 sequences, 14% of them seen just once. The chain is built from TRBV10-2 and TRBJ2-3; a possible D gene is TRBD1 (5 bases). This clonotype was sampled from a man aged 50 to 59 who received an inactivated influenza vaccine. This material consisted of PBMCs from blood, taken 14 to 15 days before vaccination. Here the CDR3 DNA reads TGCGCCAGCAGTGACCCAGGGAGCACAGATACGCAGTATTTT. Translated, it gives CASSDPGSTDTQYF.